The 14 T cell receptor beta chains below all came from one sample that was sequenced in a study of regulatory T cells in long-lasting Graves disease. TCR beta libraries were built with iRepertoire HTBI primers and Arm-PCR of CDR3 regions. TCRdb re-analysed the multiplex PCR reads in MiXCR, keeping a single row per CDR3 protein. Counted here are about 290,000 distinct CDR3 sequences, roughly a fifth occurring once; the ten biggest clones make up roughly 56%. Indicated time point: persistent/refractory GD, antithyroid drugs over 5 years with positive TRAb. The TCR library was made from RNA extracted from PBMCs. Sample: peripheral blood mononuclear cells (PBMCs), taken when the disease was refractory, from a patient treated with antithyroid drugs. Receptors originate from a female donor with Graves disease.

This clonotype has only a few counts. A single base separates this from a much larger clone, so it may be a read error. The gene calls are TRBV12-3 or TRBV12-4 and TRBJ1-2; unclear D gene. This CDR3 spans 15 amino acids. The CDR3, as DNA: TGTGCCAGCAGTTTTAATTCCGGGCACAACTATGGCCACACCTTC. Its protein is CASSFNSGHNYGHTF.

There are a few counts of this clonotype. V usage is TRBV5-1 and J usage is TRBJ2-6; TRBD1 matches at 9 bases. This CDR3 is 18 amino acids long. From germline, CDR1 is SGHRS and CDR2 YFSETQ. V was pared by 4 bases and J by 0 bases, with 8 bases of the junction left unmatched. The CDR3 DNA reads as TGCGCCAGCAGCCTAGGGGGGACAGGGAGCTCTGGGGCCAACGTCCTGACTTTC. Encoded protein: CASSLGGTGSSGANVLTF.

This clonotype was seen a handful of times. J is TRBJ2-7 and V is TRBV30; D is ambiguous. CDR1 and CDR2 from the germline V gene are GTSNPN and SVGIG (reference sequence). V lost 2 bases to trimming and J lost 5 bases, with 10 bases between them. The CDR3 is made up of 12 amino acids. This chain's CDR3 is CAWSPQVDEQYF. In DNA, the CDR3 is TGTGCCTGGAGTCCTCAGGTGGACGAGCAGTACTTC.

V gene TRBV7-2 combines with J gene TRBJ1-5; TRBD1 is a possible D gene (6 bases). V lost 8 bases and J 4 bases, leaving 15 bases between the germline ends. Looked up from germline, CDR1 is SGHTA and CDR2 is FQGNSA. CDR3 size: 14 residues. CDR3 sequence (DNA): TGTGCCAGCGGAGCCGGGACACCGAATCAGCCCCAGCATTTT. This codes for CASGAGTPNQPQHF.

CDR3 sequence (DNA): TGCGCCAGCAGCCAACGATTCGCGAAGATAATCTCTGGGGCCAACGTCCTGACTTTC. Its protein is CASSQRFAKIISGANVLTF. V is TRBV4-3 and J is TRBJ2-6; D not resolved. V shed 2 bases and J shed 0 bases, with 17 bases lying between them. The CDR3 has 19 amino acids. Germline CDR1 is LGHNA and CDR2 is YSLEER.

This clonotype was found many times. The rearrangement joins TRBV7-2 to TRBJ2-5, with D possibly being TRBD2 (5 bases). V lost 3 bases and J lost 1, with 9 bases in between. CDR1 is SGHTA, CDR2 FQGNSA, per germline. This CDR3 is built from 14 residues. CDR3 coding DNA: TGTGCCAGCAGCTTGAGCGGATCCCAAGAGACCCAGTACTTC. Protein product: CASSLSGSQETQYF.

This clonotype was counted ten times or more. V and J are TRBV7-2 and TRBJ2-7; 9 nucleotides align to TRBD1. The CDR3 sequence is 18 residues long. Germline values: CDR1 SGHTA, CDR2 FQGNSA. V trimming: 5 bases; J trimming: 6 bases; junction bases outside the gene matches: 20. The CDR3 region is CASSKTPGQGDLSPEQYF. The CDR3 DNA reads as TGTGCCAGCAGCAAAACCCCGGGACAGGGCGATCTCTCCCCCGAGCAGTACTTC.

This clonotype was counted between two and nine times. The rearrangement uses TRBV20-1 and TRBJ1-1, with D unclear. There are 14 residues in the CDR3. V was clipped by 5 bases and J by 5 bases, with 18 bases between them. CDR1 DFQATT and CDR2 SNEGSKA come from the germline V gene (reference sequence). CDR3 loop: CSAPGDWEGTEAFF. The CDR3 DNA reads TGCAGTGCTCCCGGGGATTGGGAAGGGACTGAAGCTTTCTTT.

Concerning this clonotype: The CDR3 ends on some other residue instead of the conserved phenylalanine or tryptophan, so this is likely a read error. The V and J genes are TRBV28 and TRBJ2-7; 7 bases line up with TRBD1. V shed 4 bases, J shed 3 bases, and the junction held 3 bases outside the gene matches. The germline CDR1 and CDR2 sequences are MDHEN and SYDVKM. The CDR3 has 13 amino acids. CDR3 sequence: CASSSGTVYEQYL. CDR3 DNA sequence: TGTGCCAGCAGTTCCGGGACAGTCTACGAGCAGTACCTC.

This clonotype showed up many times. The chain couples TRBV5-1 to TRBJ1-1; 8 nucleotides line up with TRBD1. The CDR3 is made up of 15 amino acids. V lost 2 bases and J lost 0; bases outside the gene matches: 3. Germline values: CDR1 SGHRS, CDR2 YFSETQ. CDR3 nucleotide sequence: TGCGCCAGCAGCTTAGAACAGGGGGTGAACACTGAAGCTTTCTTT. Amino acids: CASSLEQGVNTEAFF.

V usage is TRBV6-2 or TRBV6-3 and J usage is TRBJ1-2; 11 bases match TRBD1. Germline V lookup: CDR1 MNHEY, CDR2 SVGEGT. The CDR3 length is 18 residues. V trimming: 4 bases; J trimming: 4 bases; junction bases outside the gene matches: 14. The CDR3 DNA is TGTGCCAGCAGTTCCTCCCCCGGACAGGGGGCCTCTCCCTATGGCTACACCTTC. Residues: CASSSSPGQGASPYGYTF.

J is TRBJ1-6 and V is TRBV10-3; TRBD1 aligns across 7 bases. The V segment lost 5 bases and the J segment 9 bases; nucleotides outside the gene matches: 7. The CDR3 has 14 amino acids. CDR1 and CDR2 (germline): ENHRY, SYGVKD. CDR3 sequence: CAISLSTGPSPLHF. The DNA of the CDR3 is TGTGCCATCAGTCTCTCGACAGGGCCTTCACCCCTCCACTTT.

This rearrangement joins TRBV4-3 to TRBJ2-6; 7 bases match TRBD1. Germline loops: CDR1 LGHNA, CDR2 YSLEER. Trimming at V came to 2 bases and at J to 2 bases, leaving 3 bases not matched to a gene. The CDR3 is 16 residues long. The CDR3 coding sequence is TGCGCCAGCAGCCAAAATACAGGGGCTGGGGCCAACGTCCTGACTTTC. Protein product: CASSQNTGAGANVLTF.

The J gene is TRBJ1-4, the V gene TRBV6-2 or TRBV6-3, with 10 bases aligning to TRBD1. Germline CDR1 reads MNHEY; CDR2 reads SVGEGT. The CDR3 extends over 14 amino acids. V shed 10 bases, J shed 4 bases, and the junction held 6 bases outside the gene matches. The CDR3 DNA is TGTGCCACACGGACAGGGGGGTTTAATGAAAAACTGTTTTTT. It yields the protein CATRTGGFNEKLFF.